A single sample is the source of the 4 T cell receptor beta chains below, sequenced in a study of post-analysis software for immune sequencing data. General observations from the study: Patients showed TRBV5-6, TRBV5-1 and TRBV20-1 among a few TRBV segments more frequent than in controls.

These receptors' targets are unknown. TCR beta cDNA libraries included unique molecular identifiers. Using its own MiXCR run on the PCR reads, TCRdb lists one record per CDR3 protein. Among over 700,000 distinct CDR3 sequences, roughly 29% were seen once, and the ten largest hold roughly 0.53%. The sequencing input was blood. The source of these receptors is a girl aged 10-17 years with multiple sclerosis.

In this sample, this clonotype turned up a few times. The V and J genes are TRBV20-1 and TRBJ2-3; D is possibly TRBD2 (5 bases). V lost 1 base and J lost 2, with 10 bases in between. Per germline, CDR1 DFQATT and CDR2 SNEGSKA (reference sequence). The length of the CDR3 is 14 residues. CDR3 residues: CSARGAGNTDTQYF. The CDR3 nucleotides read TGCAGTGCTAGAGGTGCCGGGAACACAGATACGCAGTATTTT.

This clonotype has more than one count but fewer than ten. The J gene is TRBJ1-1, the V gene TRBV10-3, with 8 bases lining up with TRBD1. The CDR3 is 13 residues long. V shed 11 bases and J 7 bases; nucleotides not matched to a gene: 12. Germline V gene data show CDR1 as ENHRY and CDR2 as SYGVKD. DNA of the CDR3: TGTGCCTATCGATCGACCGGGACAGGTGAAGCTTTCTTT. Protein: CAYRSTGTGEAFF.

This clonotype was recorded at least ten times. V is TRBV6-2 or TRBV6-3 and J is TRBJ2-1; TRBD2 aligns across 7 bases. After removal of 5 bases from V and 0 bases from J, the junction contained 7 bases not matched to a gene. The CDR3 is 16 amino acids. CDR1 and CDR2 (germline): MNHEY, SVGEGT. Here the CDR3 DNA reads TGTGCCAGCAGTGCCCTCGGGGGGAGCTCCTACAATGAGCAGTTCTTC. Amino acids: CASSALGGSSYNEQFF.

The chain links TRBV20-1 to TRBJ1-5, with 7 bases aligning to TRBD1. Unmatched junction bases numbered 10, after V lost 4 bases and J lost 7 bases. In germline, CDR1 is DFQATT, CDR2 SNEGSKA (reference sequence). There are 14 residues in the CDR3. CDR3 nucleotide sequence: TGCAGTGCTACTTCTGCAGGGGGTGGGCAGCCCCAGCATTTT. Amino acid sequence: CSATSAGGGQPQHF.